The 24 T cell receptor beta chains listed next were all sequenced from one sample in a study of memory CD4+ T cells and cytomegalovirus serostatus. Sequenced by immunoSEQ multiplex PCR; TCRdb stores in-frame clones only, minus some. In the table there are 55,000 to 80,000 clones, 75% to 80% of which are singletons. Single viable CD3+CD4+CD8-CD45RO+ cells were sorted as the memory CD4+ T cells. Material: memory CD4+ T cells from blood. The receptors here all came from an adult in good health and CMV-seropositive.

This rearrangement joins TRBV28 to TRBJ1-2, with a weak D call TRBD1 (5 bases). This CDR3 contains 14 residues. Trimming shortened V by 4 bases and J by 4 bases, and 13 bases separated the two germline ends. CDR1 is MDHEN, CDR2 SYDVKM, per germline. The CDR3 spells CASSSMGGSYGYTF. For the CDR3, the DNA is TGTGCCAGCAGTTCGATGGGGGGGAGCTATGGCTACACCTTC.

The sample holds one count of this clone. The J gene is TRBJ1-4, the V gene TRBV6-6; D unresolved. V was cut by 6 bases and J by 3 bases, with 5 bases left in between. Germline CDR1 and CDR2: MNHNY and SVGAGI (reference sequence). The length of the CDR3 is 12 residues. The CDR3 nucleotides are TGTGCCAGCAGCTCATCTAATGAAAAACTGTTTTTT. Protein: CASSSSNEKLFF.

CDR3 sequence reads: CASSIDPRDTSPLHF. The CDR3, as DNA: TGTGCCAGTAGTATAGATCCCAGGGATACCTCACCCCTCCACTTT. V and J are TRBV19 and TRBJ1-6; the D gene is possibly TRBD1 (5 bases). Trimming removed 0 bases at V and 10 bases at J, with 13 bases between. This CDR3 contains 15 residues. Germline V gene data show CDR1 as LNHDA and CDR2 as SQIVND (reference sequence).

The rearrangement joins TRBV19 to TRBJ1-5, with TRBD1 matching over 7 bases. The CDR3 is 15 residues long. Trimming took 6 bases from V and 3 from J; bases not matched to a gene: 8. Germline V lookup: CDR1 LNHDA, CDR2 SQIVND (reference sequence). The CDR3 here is CASSPGQSNNQPQHF. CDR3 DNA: TGTGCCAGTAGCCCGGGACAGTCCAACAATCAGCCCCAGCATTTT. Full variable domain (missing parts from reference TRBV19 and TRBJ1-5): DGGITQSPKYLFRKEGQNVTLSCEQNLNHDAMYWYRQDPGQGLRLIYYSQIVNDFQKGDIAEGYSVSREKKESFPLTVTSAQKNPTAFYLCASSPGQSNNQPQHFGDGTRLSIL.

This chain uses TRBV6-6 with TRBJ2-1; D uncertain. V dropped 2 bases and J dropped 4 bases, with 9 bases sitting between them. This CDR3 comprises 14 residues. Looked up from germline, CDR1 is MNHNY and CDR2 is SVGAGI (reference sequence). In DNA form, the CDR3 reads TGTGCCAGCAGTTACAGAGAACGGTACAATGAGCAGTTCTTC. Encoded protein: CASSYRERYNEQFF.

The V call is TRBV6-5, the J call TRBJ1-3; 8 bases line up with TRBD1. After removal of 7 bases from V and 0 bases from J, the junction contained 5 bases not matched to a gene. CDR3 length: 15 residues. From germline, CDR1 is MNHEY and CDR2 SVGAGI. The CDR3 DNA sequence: TGTGCCAGCACTGACAGGGGCTTCTCTGGAAACACCATATATTTT. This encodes CASTDRGFSGNTIYF.

The CDR3 here is CASSLRGGDEKLFF. In DNA form, the CDR3 reads TGCGCCAGCAGCTTGCGGGGAGGAGATGAAAAACTGTTTTTT. The chain recombines TRBV5-1 with TRBJ1-4, with D unclear. Germline CDR1 and CDR2: SGHRS and YFSETQ. The CDR3 spans 14 residues. Deletions cut 1 base from V and 6 bases from J, with 10 bases between.

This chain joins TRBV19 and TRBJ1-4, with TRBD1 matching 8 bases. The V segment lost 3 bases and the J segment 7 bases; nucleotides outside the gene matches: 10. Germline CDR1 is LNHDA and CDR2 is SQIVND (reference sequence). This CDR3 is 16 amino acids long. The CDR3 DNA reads TGTGCCAGTAGTATGCTCGCCGGGACAGGAGCTGAAAAACTGTTTTTT. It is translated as CASSMLAGTGAEKLFF.

For the CDR3, the DNA is TGTGCCAGCAGCTCCGGACGGTTCAGTGAGCAGTTCTTC. This sequence encodes CASSSGRFSEQFF. The chain links TRBV11-2 to TRBJ2-1; D is uncertain. Germline V gene data show CDR1 as SGHAT and CDR2 as FQNNGV. Trimming cost V 4 bases and J 9 bases, with 13 bases left between them. This CDR3 is 13 amino acids long.

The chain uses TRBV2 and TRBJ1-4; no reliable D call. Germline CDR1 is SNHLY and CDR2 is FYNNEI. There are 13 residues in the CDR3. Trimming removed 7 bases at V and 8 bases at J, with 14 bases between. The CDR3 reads CASTFTEEEKLFF. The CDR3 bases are TGTGCCAGCACCTTCACGGAGGAGGAAAAACTGTTTTTT. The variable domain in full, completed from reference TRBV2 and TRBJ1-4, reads EPEVTQTPSHQVTQMGQEVILRCVPISNHLYFYWYRQILGQKVEFLVSFYNNEISEKSEIFDDQFSVERPDGSNFTLKIRSTKLEDSAMYFCASTFTEEEKLFFGSGTQLSVL.

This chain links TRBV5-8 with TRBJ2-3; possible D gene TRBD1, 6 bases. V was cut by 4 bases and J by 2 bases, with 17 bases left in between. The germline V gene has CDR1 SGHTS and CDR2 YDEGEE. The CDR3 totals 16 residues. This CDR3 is CASSHRRQENTDTQYF. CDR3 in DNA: TGTGCCAGCAGCCACAGGAGACAGGAGAACACAGATACGCAGTATTTT.

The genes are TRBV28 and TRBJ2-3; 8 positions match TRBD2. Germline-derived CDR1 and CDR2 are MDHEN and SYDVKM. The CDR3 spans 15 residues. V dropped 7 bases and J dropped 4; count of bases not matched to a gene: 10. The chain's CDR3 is CASNRAAGDPDTQYF. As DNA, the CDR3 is TGTGCCAGCAATAGGGCAGCGGGGGATCCAGATACGCAGTATTTT.

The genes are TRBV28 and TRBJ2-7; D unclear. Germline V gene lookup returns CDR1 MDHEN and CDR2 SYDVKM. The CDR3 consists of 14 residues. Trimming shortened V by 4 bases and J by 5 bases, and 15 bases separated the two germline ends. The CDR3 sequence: CASSSLPRIHEQYF. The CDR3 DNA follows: TGTGCCAGCAGTTCCCTCCCTAGGATCCACGAGCAGTACTTC.

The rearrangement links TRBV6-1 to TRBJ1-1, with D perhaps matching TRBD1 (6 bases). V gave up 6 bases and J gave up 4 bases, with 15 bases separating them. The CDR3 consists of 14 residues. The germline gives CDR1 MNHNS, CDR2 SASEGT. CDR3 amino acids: CASSSIQGATEAFF. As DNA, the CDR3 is TGTGCCAGCAGCTCAATACAGGGAGCCACTGAAGCTTTCTTT.

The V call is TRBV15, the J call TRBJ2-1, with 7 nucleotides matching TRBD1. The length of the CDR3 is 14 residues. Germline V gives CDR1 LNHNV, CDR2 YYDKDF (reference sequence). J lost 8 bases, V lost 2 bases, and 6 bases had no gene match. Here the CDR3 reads CATSRKYTGDEQFF. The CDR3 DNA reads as TGTGCCACCAGCAGAAAATACACAGGGGATGAGCAGTTCTTC.

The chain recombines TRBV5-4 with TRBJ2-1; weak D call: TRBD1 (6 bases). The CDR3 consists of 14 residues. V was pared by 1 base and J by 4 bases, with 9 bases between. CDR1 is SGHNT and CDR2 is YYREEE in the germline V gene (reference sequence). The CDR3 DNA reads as TGTGCCAGCAGCTTGATGGGGGCGTACAATGAGCAGTTCTTC. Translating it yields CASSLMGAYNEQFF. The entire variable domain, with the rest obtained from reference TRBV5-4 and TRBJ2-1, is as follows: ETGVTQSPTHLIKTRGQQVTLRCSSQSGHNTVSWYQQALGQGPQFIFQYYREEENGRGNFPPRFSGLQFPNYSSELNVNALELDDSALYLCASSLMGAYNEQFFGPGTRLTVL.

For the CDR3, the DNA is TGTGCCAGCAGCTTAGCGACATCGACGGATAATTCACCCCTCCACTTT. Protein sequence: CASSLATSTDNSPLHF. This sequence joins TRBV11-1 and TRBJ1-6, with D unclear. Germline V lookup: CDR1 SGHAT, CDR2 FQDESV (reference sequence). CDR3 size: 16 residues. V lost 0 bases and J lost 5, with 11 bases in between.

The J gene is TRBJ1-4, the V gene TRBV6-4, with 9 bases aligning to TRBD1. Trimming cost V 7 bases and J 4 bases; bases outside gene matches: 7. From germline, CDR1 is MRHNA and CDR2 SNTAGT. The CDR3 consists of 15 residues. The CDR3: CASNTGTGYNEKLFF. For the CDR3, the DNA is TGTGCCAGCAACACCGGGACAGGGTATAATGAAAAACTGTTTTTT.

CDR3 bases: TGTGCCAGCAGTTCGCCGGGACAGGGCGAATTAAGAAGAGGCTACACCTTC. Translated: CASSSPGQGELRRGYTF. The rearrangement links TRBV28 to TRBJ1-2; TRBD1 agrees at 9 bases. The CDR3 consists of 17 residues. V dropped 4 bases and J dropped 8; count of bases not matched to a gene: 17. The germline gives CDR1 MDHEN, CDR2 SYDVKM.

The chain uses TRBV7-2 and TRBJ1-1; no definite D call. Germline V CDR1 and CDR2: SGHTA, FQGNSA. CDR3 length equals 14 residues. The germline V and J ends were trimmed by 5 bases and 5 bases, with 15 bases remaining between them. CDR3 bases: TGTGCCAGCAGCCTGCAGGTGGCGTGGACTGAAGCTTTCTTT. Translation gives CASSLQVAWTEAFF. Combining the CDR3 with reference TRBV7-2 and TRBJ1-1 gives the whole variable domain GAGVSQSPSNKVTEKGKDVELRCDPISGHTALYWYRQSLGQGLEFLIYFQGNSAPDKSGLPSDRFSAERTGGSVSTLTIQRTQQEDSAVYLCASSLQVAWTEAFFGQGTRLTVV.

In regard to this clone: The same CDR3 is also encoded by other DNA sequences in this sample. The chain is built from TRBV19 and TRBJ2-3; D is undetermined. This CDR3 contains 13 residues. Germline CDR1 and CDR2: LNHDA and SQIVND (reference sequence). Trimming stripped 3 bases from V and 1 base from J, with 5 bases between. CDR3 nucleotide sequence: TGTGCCAGTAGTATGAGCGGCACAGATACGCAGTATTTT. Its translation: CASSMSGTDTQYF.

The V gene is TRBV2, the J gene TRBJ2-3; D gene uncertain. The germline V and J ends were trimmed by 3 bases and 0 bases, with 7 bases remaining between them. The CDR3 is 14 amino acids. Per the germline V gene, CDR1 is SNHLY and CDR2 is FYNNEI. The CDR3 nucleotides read TGTGCCAGCAGTGATCTAGGTAGCACAGATACGCAGTATTTT. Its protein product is CASSDLGSTDTQYF.

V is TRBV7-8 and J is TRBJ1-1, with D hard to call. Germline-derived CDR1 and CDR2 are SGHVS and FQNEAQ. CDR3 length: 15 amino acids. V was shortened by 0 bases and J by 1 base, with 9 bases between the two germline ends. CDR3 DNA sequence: TGTGCCAGCAGCTTAGCGCCTTTCCGGAACACTGAAGCTTTCTTT. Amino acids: CASSLAPFRNTEAFF.

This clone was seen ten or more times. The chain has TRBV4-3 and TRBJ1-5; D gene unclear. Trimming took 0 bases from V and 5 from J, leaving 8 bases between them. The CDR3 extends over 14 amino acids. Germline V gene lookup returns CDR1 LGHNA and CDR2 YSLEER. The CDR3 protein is CASSQDWDYQPQHF. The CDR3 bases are TGCGCCAGCAGCCAAGATTGGGATTATCAGCCCCAGCATTTT.